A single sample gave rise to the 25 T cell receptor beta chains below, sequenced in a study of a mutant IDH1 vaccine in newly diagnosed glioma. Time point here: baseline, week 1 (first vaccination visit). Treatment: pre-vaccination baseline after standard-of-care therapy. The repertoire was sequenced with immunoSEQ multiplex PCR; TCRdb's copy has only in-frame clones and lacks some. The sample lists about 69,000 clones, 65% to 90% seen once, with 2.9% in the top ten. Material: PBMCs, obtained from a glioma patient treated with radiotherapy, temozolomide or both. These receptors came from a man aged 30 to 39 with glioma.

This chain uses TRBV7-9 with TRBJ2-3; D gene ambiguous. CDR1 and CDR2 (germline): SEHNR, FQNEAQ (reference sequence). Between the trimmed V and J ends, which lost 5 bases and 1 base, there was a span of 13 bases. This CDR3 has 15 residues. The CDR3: CASSIPTAGTDTQYF. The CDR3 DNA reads TGTGCCAGCAGCATCCCTACCGCGGGCACAGATACGCAGTATTTT.

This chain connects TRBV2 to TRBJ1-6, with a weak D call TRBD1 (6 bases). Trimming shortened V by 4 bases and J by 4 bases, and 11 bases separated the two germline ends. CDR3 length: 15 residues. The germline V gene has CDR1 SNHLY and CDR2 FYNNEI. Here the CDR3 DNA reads TGTGCCAGCAGTGCACAGGGAGAGTATAATTCACCCCTCCACTTT. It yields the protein CASSAQGEYNSPLHF.

The CDR3, as DNA: TGTGCCAGTAGTGAAGGCAGGTCTAATTCACCCCTCCACTTT. Its translation: CASSEGRSNSPLHF. The gene calls are TRBV19 and TRBJ1-6; D remains ambiguous. CDR1 and CDR2 (germline): LNHDA, SQIVND (reference sequence). The CDR3 loop spans 14 amino acids. V was shortened by 5 bases and J by 6 bases, with 11 bases between the two germline ends.

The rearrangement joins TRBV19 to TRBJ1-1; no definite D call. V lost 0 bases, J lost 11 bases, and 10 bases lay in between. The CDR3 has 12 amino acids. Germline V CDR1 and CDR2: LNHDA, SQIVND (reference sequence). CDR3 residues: CASSIDEVRAFF. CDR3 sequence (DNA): TGTGCCAGTAGTATAGACGAGGTACGGGCTTTCTTT.

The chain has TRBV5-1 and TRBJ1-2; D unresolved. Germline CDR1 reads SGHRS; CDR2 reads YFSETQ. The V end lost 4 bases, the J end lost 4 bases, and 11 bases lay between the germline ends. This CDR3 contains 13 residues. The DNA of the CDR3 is TGCGCCAGCAGCCAGACACCGAGCTATGGCTACACCTTC. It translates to CASSQTPSYGYTF.

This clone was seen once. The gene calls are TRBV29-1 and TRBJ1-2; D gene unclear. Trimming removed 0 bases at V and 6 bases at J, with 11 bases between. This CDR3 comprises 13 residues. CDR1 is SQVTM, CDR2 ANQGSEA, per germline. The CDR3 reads CSVEDLAVNGYTF. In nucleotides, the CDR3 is TGCAGCGTTGAAGATCTGGCAGTAAATGGCTACACCTTC.

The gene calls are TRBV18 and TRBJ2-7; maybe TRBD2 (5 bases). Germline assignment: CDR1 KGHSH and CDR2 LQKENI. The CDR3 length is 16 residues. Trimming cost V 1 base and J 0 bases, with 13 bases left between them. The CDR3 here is CASSPRGASHSYEQYF. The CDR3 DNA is TGTGCCAGCTCACCACGGGGAGCGTCCCACTCCTACGAGCAGTACTTC.

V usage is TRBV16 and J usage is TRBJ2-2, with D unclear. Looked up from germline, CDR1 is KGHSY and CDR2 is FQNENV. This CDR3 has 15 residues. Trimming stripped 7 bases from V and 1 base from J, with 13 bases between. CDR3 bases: TGTGCCAGCACTATCCCCCGATTGAACACCGGGGAGCTGTTTTTT. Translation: CASTIPRLNTGELFF.

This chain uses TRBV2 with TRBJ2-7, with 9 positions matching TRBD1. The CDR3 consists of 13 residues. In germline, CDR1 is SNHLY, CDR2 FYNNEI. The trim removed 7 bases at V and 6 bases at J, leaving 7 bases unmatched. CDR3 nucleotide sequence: TGTGCCAGCAACACAGGGGGCATTGGCGAGCAGTACTTC. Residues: CASNTGGIGEQYF.

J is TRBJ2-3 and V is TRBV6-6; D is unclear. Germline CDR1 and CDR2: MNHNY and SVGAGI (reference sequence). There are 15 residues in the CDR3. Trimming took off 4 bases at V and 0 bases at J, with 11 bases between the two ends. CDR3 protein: CASSFDRPSTDTQYF. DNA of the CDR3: TGTGCCAGCAGTTTTGACCGTCCTAGCACAGATACGCAGTATTTT.

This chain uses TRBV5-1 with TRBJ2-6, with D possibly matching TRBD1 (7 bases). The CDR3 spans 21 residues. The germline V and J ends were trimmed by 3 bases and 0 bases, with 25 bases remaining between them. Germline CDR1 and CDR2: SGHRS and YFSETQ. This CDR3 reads CASSSQGGSGQSLSGANVLTF. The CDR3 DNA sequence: TGCGCCAGCAGCTCCCAGGGAGGCTCGGGACAGAGCCTCTCTGGGGCCAACGTCCTGACTTTC.

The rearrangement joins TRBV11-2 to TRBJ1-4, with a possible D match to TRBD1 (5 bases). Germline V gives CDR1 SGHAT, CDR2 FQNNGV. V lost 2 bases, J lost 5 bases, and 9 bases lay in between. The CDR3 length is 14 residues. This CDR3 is CASSLSRQNEKLFF. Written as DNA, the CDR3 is TGTGCCAGCAGCTTATCGAGACAGAATGAAAAACTGTTTTTT.

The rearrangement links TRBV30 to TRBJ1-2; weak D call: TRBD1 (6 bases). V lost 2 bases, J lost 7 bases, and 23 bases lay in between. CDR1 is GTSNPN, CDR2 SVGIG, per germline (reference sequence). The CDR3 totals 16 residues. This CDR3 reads CAWSPRRGDGPGGYTF. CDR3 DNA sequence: TGTGCCTGGAGTCCACGTAGGGGGGACGGTCCAGGTGGCTACACCTTC.

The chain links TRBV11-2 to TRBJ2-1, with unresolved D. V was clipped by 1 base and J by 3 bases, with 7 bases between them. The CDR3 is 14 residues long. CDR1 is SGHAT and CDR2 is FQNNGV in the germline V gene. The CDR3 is CASSLGSLYNEQFF. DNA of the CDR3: TGTGCCAGCAGCTTAGGATCCCTCTACAATGAGCAGTTCTTC.

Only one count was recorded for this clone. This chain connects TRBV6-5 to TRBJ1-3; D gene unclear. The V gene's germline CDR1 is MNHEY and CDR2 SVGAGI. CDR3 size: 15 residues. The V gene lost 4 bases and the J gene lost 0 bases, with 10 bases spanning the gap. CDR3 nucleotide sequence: TGTGCCAGCAGTTCCTCCGGAAGCTCTGGAAACACCATATATTTT. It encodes CASSSSGSSGNTIYF.

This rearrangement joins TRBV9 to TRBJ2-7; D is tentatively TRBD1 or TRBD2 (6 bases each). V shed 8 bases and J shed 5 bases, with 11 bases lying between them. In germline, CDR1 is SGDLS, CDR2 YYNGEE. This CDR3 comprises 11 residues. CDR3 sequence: CASGGLDEQYF. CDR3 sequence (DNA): TGTGCCAGTGGGGGGCTGGACGAGCAGTACTTC.

The CDR3 nucleotides read TGTGCCAGCAGCGGGTCTTTCCAAGGGCAGTTCTTC. Amino acids: CASSGSFQGQFF. The gene calls are TRBV9 and TRBJ2-1; D is unresolved. V was pared by 3 bases and J by 12 bases, with 13 bases between. CDR3 length: 12 amino acids. Germline V gene data show CDR1 as SGDLS and CDR2 as YYNGEE.

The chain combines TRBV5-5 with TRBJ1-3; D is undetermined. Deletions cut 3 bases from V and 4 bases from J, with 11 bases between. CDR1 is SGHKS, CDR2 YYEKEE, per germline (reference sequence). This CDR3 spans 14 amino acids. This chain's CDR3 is CASSSSPVGNTIYF. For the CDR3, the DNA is TGTGCCAGCAGCTCTTCGCCCGTAGGAAACACCATATATTTT.

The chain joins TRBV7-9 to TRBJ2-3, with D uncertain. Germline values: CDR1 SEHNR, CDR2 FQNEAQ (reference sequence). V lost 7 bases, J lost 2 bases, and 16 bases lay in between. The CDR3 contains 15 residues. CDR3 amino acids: CASTPRRVLTDTQYF. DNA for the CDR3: TGTGCCAGCACTCCGAGGCGAGTACTCACAGATACGCAGTATTTT.

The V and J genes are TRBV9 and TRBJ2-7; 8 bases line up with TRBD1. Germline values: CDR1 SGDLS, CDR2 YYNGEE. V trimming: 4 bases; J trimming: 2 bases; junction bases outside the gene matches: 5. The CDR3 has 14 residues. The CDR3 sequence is CASSSSGGPYEQYF. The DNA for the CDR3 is TGTGCCAGCAGCTCATCAGGGGGCCCCTACGAGCAGTACTTC. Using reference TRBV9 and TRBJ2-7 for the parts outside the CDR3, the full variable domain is DSGVTQTPKHLITATGQRVTLRCSPRSGDLSVYWYQQSLDQGLQFLIQYYNGEERAKGNILERFSAQQFPDLHSELNLSSLELGDSALYFCASSSSGGPYEQYFGPGTRLTVT.

The DNA for the CDR3 is TGTGCCAGCAGCTTGCCAGGGAAGAATGAGCAGTTCTTC. Its protein product is CASSLPGKNEQFF. The V and J genes are TRBV7-9 and TRBJ2-1; D possibly corresponds to TRBD1 (5 bases). The ends were cut back, 3 bases at V and 7 bases at J, with 10 bases in the middle. CDR1 is SEHNR, CDR2 FQNEAQ, per germline (reference sequence). The length of the CDR3 is 13 residues.

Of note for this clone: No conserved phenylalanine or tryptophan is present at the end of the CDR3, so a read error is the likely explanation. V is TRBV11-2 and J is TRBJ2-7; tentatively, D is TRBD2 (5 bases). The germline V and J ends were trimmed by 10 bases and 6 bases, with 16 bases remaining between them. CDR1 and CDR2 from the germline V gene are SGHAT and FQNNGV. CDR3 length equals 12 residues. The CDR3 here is CAIPGQGSEQYL. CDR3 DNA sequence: TGTGCCATTCCGGGCCAAGGGAGCGAGCAGTACCTC.

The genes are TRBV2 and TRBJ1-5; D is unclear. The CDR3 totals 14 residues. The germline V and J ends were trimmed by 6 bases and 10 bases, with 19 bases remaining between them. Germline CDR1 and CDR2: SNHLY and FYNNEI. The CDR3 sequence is CASRQDPTWLPQHF. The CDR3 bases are TGTGCCAGCAGGCAGGACCCTACCTGGTTACCCCAGCATTTT.

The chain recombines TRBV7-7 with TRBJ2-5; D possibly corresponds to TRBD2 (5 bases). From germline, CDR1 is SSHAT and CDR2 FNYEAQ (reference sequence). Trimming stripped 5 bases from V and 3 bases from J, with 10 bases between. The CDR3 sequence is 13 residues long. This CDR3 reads CASSIGEKETQYF. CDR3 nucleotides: TGTGCCAGCAGCATCGGGGAAAAAGAGACCCAGTACTTC.

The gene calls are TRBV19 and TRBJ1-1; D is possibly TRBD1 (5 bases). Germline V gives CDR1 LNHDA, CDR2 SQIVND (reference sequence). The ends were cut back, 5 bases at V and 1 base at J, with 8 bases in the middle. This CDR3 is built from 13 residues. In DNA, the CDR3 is TGTGCCAGTAGTTCTAGGGGGAACACTGAAGCTTTCTTT. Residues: CASSSRGNTEAFF.